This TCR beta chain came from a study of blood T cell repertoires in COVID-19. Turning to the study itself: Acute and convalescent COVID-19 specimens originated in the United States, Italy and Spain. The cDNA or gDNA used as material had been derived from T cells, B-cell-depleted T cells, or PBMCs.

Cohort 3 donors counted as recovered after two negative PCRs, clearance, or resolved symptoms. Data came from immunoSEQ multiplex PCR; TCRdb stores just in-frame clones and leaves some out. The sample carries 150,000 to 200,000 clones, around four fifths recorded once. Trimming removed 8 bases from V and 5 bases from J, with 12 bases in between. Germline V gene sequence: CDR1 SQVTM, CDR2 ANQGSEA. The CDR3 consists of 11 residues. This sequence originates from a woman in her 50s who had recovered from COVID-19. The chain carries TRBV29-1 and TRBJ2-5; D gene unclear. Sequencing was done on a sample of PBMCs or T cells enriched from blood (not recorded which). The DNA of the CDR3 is TGCAGCACTCTTGGGCCGGAGACCCAGTACTTC. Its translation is CSTLGPETQYF.